Following are 13 T cell receptor beta chains from one sample sequenced in a study of radiotherapy plus CTLA-4 blockade in lung cancer. Profiling relied on immunoSEQ multiplex PCR, and the TCRdb table lists in-frame clones only, not all of them. Of about 13,000 clones listed, approximately 87% are singletons. The specimen comprised peripheral blood, sampled from a patient treated with radiotherapy plus ipilimumab. Receptors were obtained from a human donor with non-small cell lung cancer that progressed on radiotherapy plus ipilimumab. Some clones in this sample may be carry-over from other donors' samples.

The V gene is TRBV2, the J gene TRBJ1-1; tentatively, D is TRBD1 (5 bases). This CDR3 is 14 amino acids long. Looked up from germline, CDR1 is SNHLY and CDR2 is FYNNEI. Trimming shortened V by 5 bases and J by 4 bases, and 14 bases separated the two germline ends. CDR3 loop: CASSLDIGSTEAFF. CDR3 nucleotides: TGTGCCAGCAGTCTGGACATCGGATCCACTGAAGCTTTCTTT.

This clone was recorded a few times. The rearrangement links TRBV29-1 to TRBJ1-3; D unclear. The CDR3 is made up of 13 amino acids. CDR1 and CDR2 (germline): SQVTM, ANQGSEA. The ends were cut back, 4 bases at V and 0 bases at J, with 7 bases in the middle. CDR3 sequence: CSVAESSGNTIYF. The CDR3 coding sequence is TGCAGCGTTGCAGAGAGCTCTGGAAACACCATATATTTT.

This clone has a single count. The chain uses TRBV2 and TRBJ1-3; 7 bases align to TRBD1. This CDR3 spans 16 amino acids. Germline loops: CDR1 SNHLY, CDR2 FYNNEI. V dropped 5 bases and J dropped 8; count of bases not matched to a gene: 15. DNA of the CDR3: TGTGCCAGCAGTCACCCCGCAGGGGGTATTGGTGACACCATATATTTT. Residues: CASSHPAGGIGDTIYF.

The genes are TRBV29-1 and TRBJ2-3; 9 nucleotides align to TRBD2. Germline CDR1 reads SQVTM; CDR2 reads ANQGSEA. The CDR3 totals 15 residues. Trimming at V came to 4 bases and at J to 0 bases, leaving 5 bases not matched to a gene. CDR3 residues: CSVGGAGGSTDTQYF. The CDR3 DNA follows: TGCAGCGTTGGTGGAGCGGGGGGAAGCACAGATACGCAGTATTTT.

This chain joins TRBV5-1 and TRBJ1-5; 7 positions agree with TRBD1. With 4 bases clipped from V and 5 bases from J, the junction kept 9 bases outside the gene matches. CDR3 length: 15 amino acids. Per the germline V gene, CDR1 is SGHRS and CDR2 is YFSETQ. The CDR3 region is CASSPTPGGHQPQHF. The DNA for the CDR3 is TGCGCCAGCAGCCCTACCCCAGGGGGGCATCAGCCCCAGCATTTT.

The chain uses TRBV29-1 and TRBJ2-1; perhaps TRBD2 as D (5 bases). V dropped 6 bases and J dropped 0 bases, with 9 bases sitting between them. CDR1 and CDR2 (germline): SQVTM, ANQGSEA. The CDR3 has 13 residues. The CDR3 DNA is TGCAGCGTCCTAGGGAGCTCCTACAATGAGCAGTTCTTC. Translated, it gives CSVLGSSYNEQFF.

The chain is built from TRBV5-6 and TRBJ2-3; no clear D. Trimming cost V 3 bases and J 1 base, with 12 bases left between them. The CDR3 extends over 15 amino acids. Germline V lookup: CDR1 SGHDT, CDR2 YYEEEE. The CDR3: CASSSASRGTDTQYF. DNA for the CDR3: TGTGCCAGCAGCTCGGCTTCTCGGGGCACAGATACGCAGTATTTT.

The rearrangement joins TRBV7-2 to TRBJ2-3; 10 bases line up with TRBD2. CDR1 and CDR2 from the germline V gene are SGHTA and FQGNSA. The junction had 12 bases not matched to a gene; V was cut back by 5 bases and J by 4 bases. The CDR3 is made up of 17 amino acids. CDR3 sequence: CASSPHLAGVGADTQYF. Here the CDR3 DNA reads TGTGCCAGCAGCCCCCACCTAGCGGGAGTGGGCGCAGATACGCAGTATTTT.

The genes are TRBV30 and TRBJ2-5, with a tentative D call TRBD1 (6 bases). The CDR3 runs 12 residues. The V end was cut by 7 bases, the J end by 5 bases, with 14 bases between. Per germline, CDR1 GTSNPN and CDR2 SVGIG (reference sequence). CDR3 DNA sequence: TGTGCCTCCCTAGGGGGAGACGAGACCCAGTACTTC. This translates into CASLGGDETQYF.

The gene calls are TRBV27 and TRBJ2-7; 12 nucleotides agree with TRBD2. Germline lookup yields CDR1 MNHEY and CDR2 SMNVEV (reference sequence). The CDR3 runs to 19 residues. V was clipped by 6 bases and J by 5 bases; unmatched bases: 20. The CDR3 reads CASREDRGFLAGGPHEQYF. In nucleotides, the CDR3 is TGTGCCAGCAGAGAAGACAGGGGCTTCCTAGCGGGAGGGCCCCACGAGCAGTACTTC.

The rearrangement links TRBV9 to TRBJ2-6; D gene ambiguous. Germline V gene sequence: CDR1 SGDLS, CDR2 YYNGEE. V lost 3 bases and J lost 0, with 10 bases in between. The CDR3 runs 16 residues. This CDR3 is CASSDKWSSGANVLTF. The CDR3 coding sequence is TGTGCCAGCAGCGACAAATGGAGCTCTGGGGCCAACGTCCTGACTTTC.

The chain uses TRBV6-1 and TRBJ1-3; D is ambiguous. V shed 1 base and J shed 9 bases, with 10 bases lying between them. CDR1 is MNHNS and CDR2 is SASEGT in the germline V gene. The CDR3 runs 13 residues. The CDR3 nucleotides read TGTGCCAGCAGTGAAGGCCAGTTTGTCACCATATATTTT. As protein: CASSEGQFVTIYF.

This clone turned up a few times. The CDR3 loop is CASSLTGETQYF. CDR3 nucleotides: TGTGCCAGCAGTCTGACAGGGGAGACCCAGTACTTC. V gene TRBV27 combines with J gene TRBJ2-5; TRBD1 agrees at 7 bases. The junction had 2 bases not matched to a gene; V was cut back by 5 bases and J by 5 bases. The CDR3 spans 12 residues. Germline loops: CDR1 MNHEY, CDR2 SMNVEV (reference sequence).